This T cell receptor beta chain was identified in a study of T cell repertoires in cytomegalovirus infection. This clonotype was detected ten times or more. The CDR3 runs 17 residues. V gave up 7 bases and J gave up 4 bases; unmatched junction bases: 9. Germline lookup yields CDR1 MNHEY and CDR2 SVGAGI. Using its own MiXCR run on the reads, TCRdb lists one record per CDR3 protein. The data show approximately 180,000 distinct CDR3 sequences, roughly 19% seen once. The chain combines TRBV6-5 with TRBJ1-6; 11 bases fit TRBD1. Sequencing was carried out using PBMCs. This sequence was found in a human donor in good health (CMV status not recorded). Some clones in this sample may be carry-over from other donors' samples. The CDR3 sequence is CASKNVGTGGYNSPLHF. The DNA for the CDR3 is TGTGCCAGCAAAAACGTGGGGACAGGGGGATATAATTCACCCCTCCACTTT.